The T cell receptor (beta chain) under discussion was sequenced for a study of blood T cells in healthy people across ages. For the second PCR, which ran for about 7 to 12 cycles, a sample-barcoded 5' primer and a J-beta primer mix were used. TCRdb used MiXCR to reprocess the 5' RACE reads, holding one entry per CDR3 protein. The table includes roughly 1,000,000 distinct CDR3 sequences, under 30% detected once. Germline CDR1 MDHEN, CDR2 SYDVKM. The germline V and J ends were trimmed by 3 bases and 0 bases, with 18 bases remaining between them. This CDR3 is built from 18 residues. The same sample was also studied in work on T cells of mothers and their children.

The specimen sequenced was blood. This chain joins TRBV28 and TRBJ1-3; D remains unclear. The origin of this receptor is a girl aged 2-10 years in good health. The CDR3 region is CASSFASLDSLSGNTIYF. CDR3 nucleotide sequence: TGTGCCAGCAGTTTTGCGAGTTTAGACTCACTCTCTGGAAACACCATATATTTT.